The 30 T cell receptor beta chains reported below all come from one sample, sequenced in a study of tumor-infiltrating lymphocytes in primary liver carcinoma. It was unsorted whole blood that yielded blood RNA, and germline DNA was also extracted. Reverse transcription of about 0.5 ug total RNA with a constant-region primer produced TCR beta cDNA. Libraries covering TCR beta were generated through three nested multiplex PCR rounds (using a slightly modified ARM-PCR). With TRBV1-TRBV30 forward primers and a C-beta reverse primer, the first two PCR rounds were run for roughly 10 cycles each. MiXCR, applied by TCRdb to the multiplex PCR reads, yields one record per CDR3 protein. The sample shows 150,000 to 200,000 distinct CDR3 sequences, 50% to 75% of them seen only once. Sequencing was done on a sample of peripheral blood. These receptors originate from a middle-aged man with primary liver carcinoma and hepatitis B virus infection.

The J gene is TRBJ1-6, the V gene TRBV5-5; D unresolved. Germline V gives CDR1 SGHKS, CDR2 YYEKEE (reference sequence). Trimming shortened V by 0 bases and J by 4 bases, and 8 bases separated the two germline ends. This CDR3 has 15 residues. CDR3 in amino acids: CASSLGSGYNSPLHF. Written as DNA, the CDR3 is TGTGCCAGCAGCTTGGGATCCGGATATAATTCACCCCTCCACTTT.

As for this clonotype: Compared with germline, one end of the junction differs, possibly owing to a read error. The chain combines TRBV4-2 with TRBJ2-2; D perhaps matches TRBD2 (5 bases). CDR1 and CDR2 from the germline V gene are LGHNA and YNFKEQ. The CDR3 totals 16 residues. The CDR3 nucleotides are TGTGCCAGCAGCCAAGATCCCGCAACGAACACCGGGGAGCAGTTTTTT. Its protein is CASSQDPATNTGEQFF.

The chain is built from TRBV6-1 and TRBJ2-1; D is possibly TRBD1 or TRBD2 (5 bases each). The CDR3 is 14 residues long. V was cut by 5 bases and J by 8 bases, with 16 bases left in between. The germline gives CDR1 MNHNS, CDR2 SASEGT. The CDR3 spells CASSFGTPDHEQFF. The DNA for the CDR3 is TGTGCCAGCAGTTTCGGGACCCCGGATCATGAGCAGTTCTTC.

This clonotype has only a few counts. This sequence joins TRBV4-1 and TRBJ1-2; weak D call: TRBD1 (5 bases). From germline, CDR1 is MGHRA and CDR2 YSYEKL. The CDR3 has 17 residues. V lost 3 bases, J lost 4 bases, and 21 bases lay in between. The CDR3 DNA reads TGCGCCAGCAGCCATCCCCAGGGAGGGAATCCGGGCTATGGCTACACCTTC. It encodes CASSHPQGGNPGYGYTF.

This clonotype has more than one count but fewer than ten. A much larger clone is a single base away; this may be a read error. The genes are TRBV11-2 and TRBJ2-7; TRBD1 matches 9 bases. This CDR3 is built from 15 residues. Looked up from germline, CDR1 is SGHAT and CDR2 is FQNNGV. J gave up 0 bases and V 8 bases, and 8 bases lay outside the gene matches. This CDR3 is CASGPTGGSSYEQYF. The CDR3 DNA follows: TGTGCCAGCGGGCCAACAGGGGGCAGCTCCTACGAGCAGTACTTC.

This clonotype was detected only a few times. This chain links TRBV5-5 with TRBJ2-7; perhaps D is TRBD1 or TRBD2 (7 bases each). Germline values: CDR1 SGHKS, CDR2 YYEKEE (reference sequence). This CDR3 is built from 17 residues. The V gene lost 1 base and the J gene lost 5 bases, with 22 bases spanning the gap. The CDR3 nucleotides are TGTGCCAGCAGCTTGTATTCGGTACAGGGGAGGGCCCACGAGCAGTACTTC. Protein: CASSLYSVQGRAHEQYF.

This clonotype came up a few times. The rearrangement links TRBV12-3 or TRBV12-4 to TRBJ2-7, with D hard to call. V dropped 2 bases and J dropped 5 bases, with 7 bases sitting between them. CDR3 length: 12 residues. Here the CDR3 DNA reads TGTGCCAGCAGTTTACTGGGGAACGAGCAGTACTTC. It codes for CASSLLGNEQYF.

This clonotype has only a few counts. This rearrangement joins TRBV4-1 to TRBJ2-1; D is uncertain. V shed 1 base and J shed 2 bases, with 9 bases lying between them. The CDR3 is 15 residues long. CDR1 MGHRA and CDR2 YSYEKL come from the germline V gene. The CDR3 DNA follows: TGCGCCAGCAGCCAAGTACAGCTCGCCTACAATGAGCAGTTCTTC. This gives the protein CASSQVQLAYNEQFF.

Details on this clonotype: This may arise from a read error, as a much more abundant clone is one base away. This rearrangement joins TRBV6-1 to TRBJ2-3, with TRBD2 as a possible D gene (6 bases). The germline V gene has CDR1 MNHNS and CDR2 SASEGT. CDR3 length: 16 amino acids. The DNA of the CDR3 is TGTACCAGCAGTGTCCAGGCGGGACGGAGACCAGATACGCAGTATTTT. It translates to CTSSVQAGRRPDTQYF.

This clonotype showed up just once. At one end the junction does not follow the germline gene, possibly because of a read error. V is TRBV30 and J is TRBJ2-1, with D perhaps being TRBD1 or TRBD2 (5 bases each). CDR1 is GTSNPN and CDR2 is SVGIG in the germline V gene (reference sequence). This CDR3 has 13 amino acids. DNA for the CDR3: TGTGCCTGGGCCAGGGACCCCTACTATGAGCAGTTCTTC. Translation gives CAWARDPYYEQFF.

CDR3 sequence reads: CASSLGLKGGYEQYF. DNA for the CDR3: TGTGCCAGCAGCTTAGGTCTAAAGGGAGGCTACGAGCAGTACTTC. The chain combines TRBV11-2 with TRBJ2-7, with D possibly matching TRBD2 (6 bases). The CDR3 totals 15 residues. Germline V gene sequence: CDR1 SGHAT, CDR2 FQNNGV. The V end lost 1 base, the J end lost 3 bases, and 13 bases lay between the germline ends.

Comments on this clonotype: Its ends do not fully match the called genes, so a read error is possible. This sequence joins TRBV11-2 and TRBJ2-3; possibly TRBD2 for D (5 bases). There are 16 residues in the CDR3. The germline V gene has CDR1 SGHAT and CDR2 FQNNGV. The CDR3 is CASSLELRGFKDTQYF. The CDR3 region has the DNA TGCGCCAGCAGCTTAGAGCTCCGGGGATTCAAAGATACGCAGTATTTT.

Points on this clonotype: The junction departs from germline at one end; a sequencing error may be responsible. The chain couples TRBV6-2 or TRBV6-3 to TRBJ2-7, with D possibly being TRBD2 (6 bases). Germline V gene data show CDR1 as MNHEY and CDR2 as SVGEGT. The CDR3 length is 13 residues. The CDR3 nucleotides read TGTGCCAGCAGTCCCCGGGACTCCTTCGAGCAGTACTTC. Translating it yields CASSPRDSFEQYF.

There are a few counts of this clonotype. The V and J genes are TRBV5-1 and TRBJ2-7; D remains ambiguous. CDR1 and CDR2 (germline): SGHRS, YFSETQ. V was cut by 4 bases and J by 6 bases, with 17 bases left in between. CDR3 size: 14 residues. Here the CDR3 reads CASSVDLDNTEQYF. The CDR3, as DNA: TGCGCCAGCAGCGTTGACCTAGACAACACCGAGCAGTACTTC.

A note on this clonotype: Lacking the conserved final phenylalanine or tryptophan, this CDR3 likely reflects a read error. CDR3 DNA sequence: TGCGGCGTTGTTAGCGGGATGGGGACGGATACGCAGTATTAT. Translating gives CGVVSGMGTDTQYY. The chain combines TRBV29-1 with TRBJ2-3, with 8 nucleotides matching TRBD2. Germline assignment: CDR1 SQVTM and CDR2 ANQGSEA. The CDR3 has 14 amino acids.

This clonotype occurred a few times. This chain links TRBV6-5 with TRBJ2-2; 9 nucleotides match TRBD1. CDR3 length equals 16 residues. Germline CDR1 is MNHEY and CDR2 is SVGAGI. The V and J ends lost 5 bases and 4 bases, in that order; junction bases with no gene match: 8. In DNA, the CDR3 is TGTGCCAGCAGTGCACAGGGGGCGGTATCCACCGGGGAGCTGTTTTTT. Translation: CASSAQGAVSTGELFF.

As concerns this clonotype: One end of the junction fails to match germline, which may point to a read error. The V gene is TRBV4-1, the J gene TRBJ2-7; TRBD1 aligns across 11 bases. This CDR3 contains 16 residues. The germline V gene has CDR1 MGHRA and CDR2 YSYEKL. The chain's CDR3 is CTSSPRGGQGAYEQYF. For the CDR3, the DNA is TGCACCAGCAGCCCACGAGGCGGACAGGGGGCCTACGAGCAATACTTC.

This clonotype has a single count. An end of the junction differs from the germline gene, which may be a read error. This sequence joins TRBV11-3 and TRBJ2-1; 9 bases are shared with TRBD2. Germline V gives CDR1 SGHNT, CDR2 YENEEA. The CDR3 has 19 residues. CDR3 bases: TGTGCCAGTAGCTTATATCTCTATGCGGGAGGGCTGGTCTACAATGTGCAGTTCTTC. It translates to CASSLYLYAGGLVYNVQFF. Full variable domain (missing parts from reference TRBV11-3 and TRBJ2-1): EAGVVQSPRYKIIEKKQPVAFWCNPISGHNTLYWYLQNLGQGPELLIRYENEEAVDDSQLPKDRFSAERLKGVDSTLKIQPAELGDSAVYLCASSLYLYAGGLVYNVQFFGPGTRLTVL.

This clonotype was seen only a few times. CDR3 amino acids: CSVEESGYTYEQYF. In DNA, the CDR3 is TGCAGCGTTGAGGAAAGCGGTTATACCTACGAGCAGTACTTC. J is TRBJ2-7 and V is TRBV29-1; a weak D match, TRBD2 (5 bases). With 3 bases removed from V and 2 bases from J, the gap between germline ends came to 14 bases. CDR1 SQVTM and CDR2 ANQGSEA come from the germline V gene. The CDR3 totals 14 residues.

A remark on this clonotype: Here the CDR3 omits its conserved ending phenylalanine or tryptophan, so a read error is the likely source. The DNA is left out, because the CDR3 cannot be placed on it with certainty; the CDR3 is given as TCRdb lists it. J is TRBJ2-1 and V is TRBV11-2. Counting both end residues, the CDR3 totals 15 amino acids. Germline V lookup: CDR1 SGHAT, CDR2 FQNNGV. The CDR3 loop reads CASSLDGVDYNEQFS.

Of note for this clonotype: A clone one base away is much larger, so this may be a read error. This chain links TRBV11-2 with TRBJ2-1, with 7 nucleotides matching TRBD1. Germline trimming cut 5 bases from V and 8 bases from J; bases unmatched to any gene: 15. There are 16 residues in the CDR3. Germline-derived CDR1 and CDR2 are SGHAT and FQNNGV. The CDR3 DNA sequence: TGTGCCAGCAGCGGCCTCCCGGAACAGGGGTTCCATGAGCAGTTCTTC. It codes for CASSGLPEQGFHEQFF. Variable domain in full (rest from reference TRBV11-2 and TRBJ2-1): EAGVAQSPRYKIIEKRQSVAFWCNPISGHATLYWYQQILGQGPKLLIQFQNNGVVDDSQLPKDRFSAERLKGVDSTLKIQPAKLEDSAVYLCASSGLPEQGFHEQFFGPGTRLTVL.

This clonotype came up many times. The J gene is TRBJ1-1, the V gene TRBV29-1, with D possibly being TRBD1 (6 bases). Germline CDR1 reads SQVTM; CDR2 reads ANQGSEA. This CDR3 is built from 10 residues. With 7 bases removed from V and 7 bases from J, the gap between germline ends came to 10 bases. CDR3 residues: CSGEDSEAFF. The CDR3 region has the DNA TGCAGCGGGGAGGACAGTGAAGCTTTCTTT.

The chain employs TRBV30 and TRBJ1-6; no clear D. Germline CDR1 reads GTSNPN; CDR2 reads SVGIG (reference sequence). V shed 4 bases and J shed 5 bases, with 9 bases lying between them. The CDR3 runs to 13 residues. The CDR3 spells CAWMVTDNSPLHF. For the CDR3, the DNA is TGTGCCTGGATGGTGACGGATAATTCACCCCTCCACTTT.

CDR3 protein: CASSSRGTSAYTDTQYF. CDR3 sequence (DNA): TGTGCCAGCAGTTCCCGCGGGACTAGCGCCTACACAGATACGCAGTATTTT. The rearrangement links TRBV12-3 or TRBV12-4 to TRBJ2-3; 10 bases match TRBD2. This CDR3 is 17 amino acids long. Trimming cost V 4 bases and J 2 bases; bases outside gene matches: 9.

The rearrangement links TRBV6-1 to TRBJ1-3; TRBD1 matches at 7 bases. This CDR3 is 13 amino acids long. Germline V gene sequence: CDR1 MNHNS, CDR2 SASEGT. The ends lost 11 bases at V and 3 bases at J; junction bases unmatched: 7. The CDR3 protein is CAASTGFGNTIYF. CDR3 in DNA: TGTGCCGCATCGACAGGGTTTGGAAACACCATATATTTT.

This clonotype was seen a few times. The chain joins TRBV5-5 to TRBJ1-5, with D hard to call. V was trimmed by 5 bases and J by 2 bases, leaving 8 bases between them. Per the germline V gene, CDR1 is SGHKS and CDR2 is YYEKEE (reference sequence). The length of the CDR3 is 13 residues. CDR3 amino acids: CASSQMGNQPQHF. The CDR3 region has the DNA TGTGCCAGCAGTCAAATGGGCAATCAGCCCCAGCATTTT.

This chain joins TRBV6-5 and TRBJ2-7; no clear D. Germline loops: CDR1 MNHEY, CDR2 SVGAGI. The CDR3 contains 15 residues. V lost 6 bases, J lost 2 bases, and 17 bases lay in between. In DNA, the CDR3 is TGTGCCAGCAGCCTTAAGGCATTCCTTCCCTACGAGCAGTACTTC. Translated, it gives CASSLKAFLPYEQYF.

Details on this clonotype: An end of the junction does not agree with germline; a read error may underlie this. CDR3 in DNA: TGCGCCAGCAGCACCAACCGGGACAAAGCCTACGAGCAGTACTTC. The encoded protein is CASSTNRDKAYEQYF. This sequence joins TRBV11-2 and TRBJ2-7; D might be TRBD1 (6 bases). Germline lookup yields CDR1 SGHAT and CDR2 FQNNGV. The CDR3 consists of 15 residues.

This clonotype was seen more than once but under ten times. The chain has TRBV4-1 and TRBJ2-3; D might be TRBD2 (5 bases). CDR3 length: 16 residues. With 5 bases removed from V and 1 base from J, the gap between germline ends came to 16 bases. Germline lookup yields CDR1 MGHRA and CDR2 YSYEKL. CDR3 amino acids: CASSTRQRSGTDTQYF. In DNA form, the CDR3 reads TGCGCCAGCAGCACCCGCCAGCGGTCGGGCACAGATACGCAGTATTTT.

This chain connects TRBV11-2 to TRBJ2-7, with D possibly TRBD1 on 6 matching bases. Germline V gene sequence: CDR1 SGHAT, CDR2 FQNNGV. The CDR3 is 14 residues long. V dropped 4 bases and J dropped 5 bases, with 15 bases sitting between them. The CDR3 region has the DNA TGTGCCAGCAGCTACCCTGGTGGGGGCCACGAGCAGTACTTC. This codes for CASSYPGGGHEQYF.